This T cell receptor (beta chain) was documented in a study of cytomegalovirus exposure and HLA in healthy donors. 13 Jbeta primers and 60 Vbeta primers were used for the PCR. Some clones are missing from TCRdb's copy, which holds only in-frame ones; the method was immunoSEQ multiplex PCR. The sample contains 95,000 to 150,000 clones, over 80% of which appear only once. Germline V gives CDR1 SGHTA, CDR2 FQGTGA. Germline trimming cut 5 bases from V and 2 bases from J; bases unmatched to any gene: 5. The CDR3 contains 17 residues. Healthy bone marrow donors made up the donor group. The chain carries TRBV7-3 and TRBJ2-2, with 13 bases identical to TRBD2. The TCR originated in a middle-aged man in good health and CMV-seronegative. Material: PBMCs. The CDR3 spells CASSAPGLAGNTGELFF. As DNA, the CDR3 is TGTGCCAGCAGCGCCCCGGGACTAGCGGGAAACACCGGGGAGCTGTTTTTT.